This T cell receptor beta chain was found in a study of blood T cell repertoires in COVID-19. The V gene end was trimmed by 6 bases and the J gene end by 5 bases; junction bases not matched to a gene: 1. This CDR3 region has 12 residues. Libraries were prepared by immunoSEQ multiplex PCR; TCRdb keeps only in-frame clonotypes and omits some of them. The repertoire holds about 200,000 clones, around 90% seen once, with 6.5% to 9.5% in the top ten. Residents of about two dozen US areas, aged roughly 18 to 89 years, made up the participants. The chain combines TRBV12-3 or TRBV12-4 with TRBJ1-2, with 9 bases fitting TRBD1. The clonotype comes from a woman between 18 and 30 years old who had recovered from COVID-19. Source material: PBMCs or T cells enriched from blood (not recorded which). The chain's CDR3 is CASRTGGYGYTF. The DNA for the CDR3 is TGTGCCAGCAGGACAGGGGGGTATGGCTACACCTTC.